The 9 T cell receptor beta chains below all came from one sample that was sequenced in a study of CD8 T cells in Susac syndrome. Reverse transcription of roughly 0.45 to 1 ug RNA used random hexamers. TCRdb used MiXCR to reprocess the immunoSEQ multiplex PCR reads, holding one entry per CDR3 protein. Here the sample spans about 130,000 distinct CDR3 sequences, approximately 90% being singletons. The material sequenced was CD8+ T cells from PBMCs. The receptors originated from a human donor with multiple sclerosis.

This clonotype has only one observation. The V call is TRBV20-1, the J call TRBJ1-4; D remains ambiguous. The germline V and J ends were trimmed by 3 bases and 5 bases, with 7 bases remaining between them. The CDR3 loop spans 12 amino acids. Germline V gene data show CDR1 as DFQATT and CDR2 as SNEGSKA (reference sequence). DNA of the CDR3: TGCAGTGCTAGGGCGGAGAATGAAAAACTGTTTTTT. Amino acid sequence: CSARAENEKLFF.

The chain links TRBV12-3 or TRBV12-4 to TRBJ2-2, with a tentative D call TRBD1 (6 bases). Trimming removed 10 bases from V and 0 bases from J, with 12 bases in between. The CDR3 consists of 14 residues. In DNA, the CDR3 is TGTGCCACCCCGACAGGACCGAACACCGGGGAGCTGTTTTTT. Protein: CATPTGPNTGELFF.

The gene calls are TRBV5-4 and TRBJ2-7; D is ambiguous. This CDR3 region has 14 residues. The germline gives CDR1 SGHNT, CDR2 YYREEE (reference sequence). V was pared by 1 base and J by 3 bases, with 11 bases between. CDR3 nucleotides: TGTGCCAGCAGCTTGTCGAACGGTATCTACGAGCAGTACTTC. This sequence encodes CASSLSNGIYEQYF.

The chain uses TRBV6-6 and TRBJ2-2; a possible D gene is TRBD2 (6 bases). The germline gives CDR1 MNHNY, CDR2 SVGAGI (reference sequence). There are 15 residues in the CDR3. The V end was cut by 2 bases, the J end by 4 bases, with 11 bases between. The CDR3 region has the DNA TGTGCCAGCAGTTACACGGGAGCGGGCACCGGGGAGCTGTTTTTT. It yields the protein CASSYTGAGTGELFF.

The genes are TRBV7-9 and TRBJ2-6; D is ambiguous. CDR1 and CDR2 from the germline V gene are SEHNR and FQNEAQ (reference sequence). This CDR3 is 14 amino acids long. V was shortened by 11 bases and J by 1 base, with 12 bases between the two germline ends. The CDR3 here is CAGLTVSGANVLTF. As DNA, the CDR3 is TGTGCCGGTCTGACGGTTTCTGGGGCCAACGTCCTGACTTTC.

V and J are TRBV6-1 and TRBJ2-6; D uncertain. Trimming stripped 5 bases from V and 6 bases from J, with 17 bases between. From germline, CDR1 is MNHNS and CDR2 SASEGT. There are 16 residues in the CDR3. The CDR3 DNA reads as TGTGCCAGCAGTAAGGCTAGAGCTCTTCAGGCCAACGTCCTGACTTTC. As protein: CASSKARALQANVLTF.

This clonotype was picked up one time. The V gene is TRBV25-1, the J gene TRBJ1-1; D not resolved. The CDR3 has 12 residues. V gave up 8 bases and J gave up 4 bases, with 11 bases separating them. Germline V gene sequence: CDR1 MGHDK, CDR2 SYGVNS. The CDR3 nucleotides are TGTGCCAGCTATGACGGTGGCACTGAAGCTTTCTTT. Amino acids: CASYDGGTEAFF. Variable domain in full (rest from reference TRBV25-1 and TRBJ1-1): EADIYQTPRYLVIGTGKKITLECSQTMGHDKMYWYQQDPGMELHLIHYSYGVNSTEKGDLSSESTVSRIRTEHFPLTLESARPSHTSQYLCASYDGGTEAFFGQGTRLTVV.

The genes are TRBV10-3 and TRBJ2-1; D gene ambiguous. V gave up 6 bases and J gave up 6 bases, with 12 bases separating them. Per germline, CDR1 ENHRY and CDR2 SYGVKD. CDR3 length: 13 residues. CDR3 amino acids: CAIRAPPFNEQFF. The CDR3 nucleotides are TGTGCCATCAGGGCACCGCCCTTCAATGAGCAGTTCTTC.

The rearrangement joins TRBV30 to TRBJ2-2; D is undetermined. The CDR3 spans 12 residues. The germline V gene has CDR1 GTSNPN and CDR2 SVGIG (reference sequence). Trimming took 8 bases from V and 4 from J, leaving 11 bases between them. Written as DNA, the CDR3 is TGTGCCCTCGGTGTTAGCACCGGGGAGCTGTTTTTT. Protein sequence: CALGVSTGELFF.